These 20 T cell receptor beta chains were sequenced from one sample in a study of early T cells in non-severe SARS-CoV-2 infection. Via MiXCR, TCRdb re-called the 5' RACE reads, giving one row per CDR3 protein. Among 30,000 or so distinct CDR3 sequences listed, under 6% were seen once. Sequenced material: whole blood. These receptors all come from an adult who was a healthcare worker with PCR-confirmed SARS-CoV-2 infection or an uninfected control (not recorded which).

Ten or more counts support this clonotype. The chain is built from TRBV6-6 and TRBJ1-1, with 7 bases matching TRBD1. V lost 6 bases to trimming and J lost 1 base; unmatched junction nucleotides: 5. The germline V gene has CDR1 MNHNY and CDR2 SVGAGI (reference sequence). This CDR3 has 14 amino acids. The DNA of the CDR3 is TGTGCCAGCAGGCGGGACAGCGAGAACACTGAAGCTTTCTTT. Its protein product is CASRRDSENTEAFF.

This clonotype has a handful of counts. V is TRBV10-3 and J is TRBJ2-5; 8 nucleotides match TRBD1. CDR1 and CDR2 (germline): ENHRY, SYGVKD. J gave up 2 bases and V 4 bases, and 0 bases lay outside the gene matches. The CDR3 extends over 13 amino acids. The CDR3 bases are TGTGCCATCAGTGGGGACAGGCAAGAGACCCAGTACTTC. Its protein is CAISGDRQETQYF.

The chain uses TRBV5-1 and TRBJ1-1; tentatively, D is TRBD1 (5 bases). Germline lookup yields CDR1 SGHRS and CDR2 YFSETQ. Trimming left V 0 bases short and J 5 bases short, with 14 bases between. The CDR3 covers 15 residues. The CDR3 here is CASSLASGGGTEAFF. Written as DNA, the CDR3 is TGCGCCAGCAGCTTGGCCAGCGGGGGAGGGACTGAAGCTTTCTTT.

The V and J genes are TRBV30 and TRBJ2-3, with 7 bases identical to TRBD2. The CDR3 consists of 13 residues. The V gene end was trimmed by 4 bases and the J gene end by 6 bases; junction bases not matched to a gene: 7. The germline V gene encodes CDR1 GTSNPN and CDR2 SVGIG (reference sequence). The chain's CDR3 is CAWISGVTDTQYF. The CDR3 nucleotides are TGTGCCTGGATAAGCGGGGTAACGGATACGCAGTATTTT.

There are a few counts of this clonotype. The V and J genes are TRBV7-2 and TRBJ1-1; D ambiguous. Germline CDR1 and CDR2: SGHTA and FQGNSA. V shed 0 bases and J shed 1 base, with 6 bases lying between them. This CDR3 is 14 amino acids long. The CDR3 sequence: CASSLARGNTEAFF. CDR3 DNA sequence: TGTGCCAGCAGCTTAGCTCGTGGGAACACTGAAGCTTTCTTT.

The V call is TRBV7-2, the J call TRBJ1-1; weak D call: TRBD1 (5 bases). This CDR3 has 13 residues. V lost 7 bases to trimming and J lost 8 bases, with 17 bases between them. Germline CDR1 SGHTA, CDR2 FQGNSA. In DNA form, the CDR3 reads TGTGCCAGCAAGCAGGGACTCATGTCGGAAGCTTTCTTT. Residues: CASKQGLMSEAFF.

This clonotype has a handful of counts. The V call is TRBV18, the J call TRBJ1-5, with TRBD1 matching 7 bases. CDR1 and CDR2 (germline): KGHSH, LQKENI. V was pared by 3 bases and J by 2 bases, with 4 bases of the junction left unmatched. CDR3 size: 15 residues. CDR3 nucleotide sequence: TGTGCCAGCTCACCGCAAGGGACAGGCAATCAGCCCCAGCATTTT. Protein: CASSPQGTGNQPQHF.

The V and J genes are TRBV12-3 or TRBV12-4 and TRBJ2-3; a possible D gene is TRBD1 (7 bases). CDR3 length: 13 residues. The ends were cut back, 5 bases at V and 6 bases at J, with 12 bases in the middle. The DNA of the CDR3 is TGTGCCAGCAGTCGGGGGACAGTGGATACGCAGTATTTT. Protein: CASSRGTVDTQYF.

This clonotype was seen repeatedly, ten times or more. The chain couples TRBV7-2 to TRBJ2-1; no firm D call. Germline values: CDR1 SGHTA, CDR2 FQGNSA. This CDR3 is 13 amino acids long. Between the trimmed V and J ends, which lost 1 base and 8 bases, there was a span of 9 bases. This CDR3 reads CASSLGYTDEQFF. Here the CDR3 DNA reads TGTGCCAGCAGCTTAGGGTATACGGATGAGCAGTTCTTC.

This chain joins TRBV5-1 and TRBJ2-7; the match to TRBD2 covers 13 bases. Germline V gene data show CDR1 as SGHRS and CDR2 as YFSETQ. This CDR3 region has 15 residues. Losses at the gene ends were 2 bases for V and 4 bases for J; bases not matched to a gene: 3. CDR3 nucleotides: TGCGCCAGCAGCTTTGGACTAGCGGGAGAGTACGAGCAGTACTTC. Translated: CASSFGLAGEYEQYF.

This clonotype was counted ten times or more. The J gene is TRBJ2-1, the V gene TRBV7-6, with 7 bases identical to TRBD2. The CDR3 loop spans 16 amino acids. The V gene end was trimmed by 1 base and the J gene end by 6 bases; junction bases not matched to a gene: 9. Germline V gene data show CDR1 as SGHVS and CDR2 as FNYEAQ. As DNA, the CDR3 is TGTGCCAGCAGCTTAGAGACTAGCCTCTCAGTCAATGAGCAGTTCTTC. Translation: CASSLETSLSVNEQFF.

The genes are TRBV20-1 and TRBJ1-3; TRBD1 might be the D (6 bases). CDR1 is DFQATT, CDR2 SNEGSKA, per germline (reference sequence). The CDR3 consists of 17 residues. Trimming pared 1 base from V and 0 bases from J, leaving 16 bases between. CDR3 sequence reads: CSARAGGQSFSGNTIYF. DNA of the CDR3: TGCAGTGCTAGAGCTGGAGGACAGTCCTTCTCTGGAAACACCATATATTTT.

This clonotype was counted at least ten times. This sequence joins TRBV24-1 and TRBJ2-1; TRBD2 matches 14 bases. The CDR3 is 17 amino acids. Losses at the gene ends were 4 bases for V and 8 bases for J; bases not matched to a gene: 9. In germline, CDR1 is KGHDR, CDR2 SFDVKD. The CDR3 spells CATSETGTSGSKDEQFF. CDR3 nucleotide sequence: TGTGCCACCAGTGAAACCGGGACTAGCGGGAGTAAGGATGAGCAGTTCTTC.

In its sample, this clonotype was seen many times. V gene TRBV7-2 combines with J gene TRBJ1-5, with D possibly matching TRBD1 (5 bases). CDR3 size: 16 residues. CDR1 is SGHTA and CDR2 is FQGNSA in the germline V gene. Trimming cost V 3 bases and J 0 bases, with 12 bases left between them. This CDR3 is CASSFYRSPSNQPQHF. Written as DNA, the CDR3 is TGTGCCAGCAGCTTTTACAGGAGTCCTAGCAATCAGCCCCAGCATTTT.

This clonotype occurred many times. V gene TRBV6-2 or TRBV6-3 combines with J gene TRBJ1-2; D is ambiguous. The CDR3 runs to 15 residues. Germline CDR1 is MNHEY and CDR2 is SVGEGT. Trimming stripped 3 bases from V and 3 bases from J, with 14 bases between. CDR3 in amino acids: CASSYPGAGDYGYTF. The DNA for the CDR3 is TGTGCCAGCAGTTATCCGGGAGCTGGGGACTATGGCTACACCTTC.

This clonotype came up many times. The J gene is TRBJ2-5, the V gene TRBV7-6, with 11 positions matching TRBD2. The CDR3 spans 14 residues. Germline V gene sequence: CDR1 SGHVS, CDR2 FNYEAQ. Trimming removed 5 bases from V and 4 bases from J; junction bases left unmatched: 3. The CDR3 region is CASSKTSGTETQYF. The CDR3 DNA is TGTGCCAGCAGCAAGACTAGCGGGACAGAGACCCAGTACTTC.

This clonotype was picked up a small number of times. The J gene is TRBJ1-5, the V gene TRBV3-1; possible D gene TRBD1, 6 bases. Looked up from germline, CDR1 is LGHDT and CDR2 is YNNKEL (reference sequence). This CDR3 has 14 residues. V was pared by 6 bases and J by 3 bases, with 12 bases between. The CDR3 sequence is CASSSGGANQPQHF. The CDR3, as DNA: TGTGCCAGCAGTTCCGGGGGGGCCAATCAGCCCCAGCATTTT.

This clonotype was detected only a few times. For the CDR3, the DNA is TGTGCCAGCAGCTCCCCGGACTCTGGAAACACCATATATTTT. Its protein product is CASSSPDSGNTIYF. The chain carries TRBV2 and TRBJ1-3; D is unresolved. This CDR3 spans 14 amino acids. The V and J ends lost 6 bases and 0 bases respectively, with 9 bases between them. Germline V gives CDR1 SNHLY, CDR2 FYNNEI.

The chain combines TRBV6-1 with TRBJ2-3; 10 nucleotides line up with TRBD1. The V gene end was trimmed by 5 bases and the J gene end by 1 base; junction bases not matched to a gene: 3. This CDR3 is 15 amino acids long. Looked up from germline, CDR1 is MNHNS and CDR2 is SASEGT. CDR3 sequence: CASSTGTGGTDTQYF. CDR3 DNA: TGTGCCAGCAGTACCGGGACAGGGGGCACAGATACGCAGTATTTT.

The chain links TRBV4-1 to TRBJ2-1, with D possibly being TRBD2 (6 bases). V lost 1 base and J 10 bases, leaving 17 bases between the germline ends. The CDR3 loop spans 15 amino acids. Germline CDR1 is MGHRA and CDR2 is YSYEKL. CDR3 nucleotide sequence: TGCGCCAGCAGCCAAGGCGGGGCAAGCTGGGAGGAGCAGTTCTTC. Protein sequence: CASSQGGASWEEQFF.